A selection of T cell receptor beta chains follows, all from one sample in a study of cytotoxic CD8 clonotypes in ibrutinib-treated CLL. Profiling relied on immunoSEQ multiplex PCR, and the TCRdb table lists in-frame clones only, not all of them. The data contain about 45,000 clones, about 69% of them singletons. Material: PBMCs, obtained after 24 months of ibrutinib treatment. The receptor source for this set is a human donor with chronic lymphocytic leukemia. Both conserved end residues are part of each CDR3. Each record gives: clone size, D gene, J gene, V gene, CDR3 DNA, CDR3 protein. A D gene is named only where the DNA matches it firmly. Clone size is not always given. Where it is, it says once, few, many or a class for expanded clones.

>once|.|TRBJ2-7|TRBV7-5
TGTGCCAGAAGCTTACCCCCGGGACTAGCGGGAGGATATCACTACGAGCAGTACTTC
CARSLPPGLAGGYHYEQYF
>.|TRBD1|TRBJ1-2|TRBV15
TGTGCCACCAGCAGACAAAGGACAGGGAACTATGGCTACACCTTC
CATSRQRTGNYGYTF
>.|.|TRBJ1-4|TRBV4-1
TGCGCCAGCAGCCATACGGGCCCGGTGGATGAAAAACTGTTTTTT
CASSHTGPVDEKLFF
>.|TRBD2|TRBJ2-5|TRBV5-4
TGTGCCAGCAGCCCGACTAGCGGGGGGCTTCAAGAGACCCAGTACTTC
CASSPTSGGLQETQYF
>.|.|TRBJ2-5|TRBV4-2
TGTGCCAGCAGCCAAGAAGGGGCCAGTTGGTACCAAGAGACCCAGTACTTC
CASSQEGASWYQETQYF
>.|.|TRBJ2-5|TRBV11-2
TGTGCCAGCAGCTTAGAGGTTGGGACCCAGTACTTC
CASSLEVGTQYF
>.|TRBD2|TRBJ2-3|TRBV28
TGTGCCAGTCTAGCGGGAGGGACAGATACGCAGTATTTT
CASLAGGTDTQYF
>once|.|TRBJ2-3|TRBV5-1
TGCGCCAGCAGCCCGAGACTAGGGGAAGTAGATACGCAGTATTTT
CASSPRLGEVDTQYF
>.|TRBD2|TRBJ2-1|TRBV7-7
TGTGCTAGCAGCGCGAGCGGGGGCTGGTACAATGAGCAGTTCTTC
CASSASGGWYNEQFF
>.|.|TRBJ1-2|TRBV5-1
TGCGCCAGCAGCGGGAGCGGCCCGCACTATGGCTACACCTTC
CASSGSGPHYGYTF
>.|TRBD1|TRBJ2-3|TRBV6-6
TGTGCCAGCAGTTACCGGGACAGGAGCACAGATACGCAGTATTTT
CASSYRDRSTDTQYF
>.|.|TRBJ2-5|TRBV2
TGTGCCAGCTTAATCTCAGGGGTTCCCCAAGAGACCCAGTACTTC
CASLISGVPQETQYF
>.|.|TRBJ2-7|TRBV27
TGTGCCAGCAGTCCTCCGCCTCCCAGCGAGCAGTACTTC
CASSPPPPSEQYF
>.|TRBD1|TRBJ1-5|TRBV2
TGTGCCAGCAGTCAGACAGGGCCAAGACAGCCCCAGCATTTT
CASSQTGPRQPQHF
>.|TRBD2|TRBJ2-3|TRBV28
TGTGCCAGCAACACCCCCAGCGGGAGGGCCCTCACAGATACGCAGTATTTT
CASNTPSGRALTDTQYF
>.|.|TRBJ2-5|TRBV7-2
TGTGCCAGCAGCTTACGACAAGAGACCCAGTACTTC
CASSLRQETQYF